These 18 T cell receptor beta chains share one sample of origin, sequenced in a study of identical twins. TCRdb passed the 5' RACE reads through MiXCR, listing each CDR3 protein once. The sample includes roughly 1.6 million distinct CDR3 sequences, roughly a third of them seen just once. The specimen was cord blood. Receptor source: a newborn girl in good health.

The genes are TRBV12-3 or TRBV12-4 and TRBJ1-4; 7 nucleotides line up with TRBD1. The CDR3 has 15 amino acids. V shed 5 bases and J 8 bases; nucleotides not matched to a gene: 11. The CDR3 DNA reads as TGTGCCAGCAGTCAAGAGACAGGGAGGAGGGAAAAACTGTTTTTT. Translation: CASSQETGRREKLFF.

J is TRBJ2-3 and V is TRBV5-1, with D tentatively TRBD2 (7 bases). Germline-derived CDR1 and CDR2 are SGHRS and YFSETQ. Deletions cut 2 bases from V and 3 bases from J, with 16 bases between. The CDR3 covers 16 residues. CDR3 in amino acids: CASSLIRGAGTDTQYF. CDR3 nucleotides: TGCGCCAGCAGCTTAATTCGGGGGGCCGGGACAGATACGCAGTATTTT.

V is TRBV9 and J is TRBJ2-1; D is possibly TRBD2 (5 bases). V gave up 5 bases and J gave up 2 bases, with 11 bases separating them. The CDR3 loop spans 14 amino acids. The V gene's germline CDR1 is SGDLS and CDR2 YYNGEE. This chain's CDR3 is CASRAWRAYNEQFF. DNA for the CDR3: TGTGCCAGCAGAGCCTGGCGGGCCTACAATGAGCAGTTCTTC. Using reference TRBV9 and TRBJ2-1 for the parts outside the CDR3, the full variable domain is DSGVTQTPKHLITATGQRVTLRCSPRSGDLSVYWYQQSLDQGLQFLIQYYNGEERAKGNILERFSAQQFPDLHSELNLSSLELGDSALYFCASRAWRAYNEQFFGPGTRLTVL.

The J gene is TRBJ2-5, the V gene TRBV3-1; no clear D gene. Germline lookup yields CDR1 LGHDT and CDR2 YNNKEL (reference sequence). Trimming left V 3 bases short and J 4 bases short, with 6 bases between. This CDR3 contains 12 residues. CDR3 sequence: CASSHLLETQYF. CDR3 coding DNA: TGTGCCAGCAGCCACCTATTAGAGACCCAGTACTTC.

The table lists this clonotype with a few counts. The genes are TRBV27 and TRBJ1-1, with 8 bases lining up with TRBD1. V trimming: 4 bases; J trimming: 1 base; junction bases outside the gene matches: 2. The germline V gene has CDR1 MNHEY and CDR2 SMNVEV (reference sequence). CDR3 length: 14 residues. The CDR3 reads CASSWQGANTEAFF. The CDR3 DNA reads TGTGCCAGCAGTTGGCAGGGGGCGAACACTGAAGCTTTCTTT.

This clonotype was counted only a few times. This chain links TRBV20-1 with TRBJ1-2, with D possibly being TRBD1 (5 bases). The ends were cut back, 0 bases at V and 0 bases at J, with 11 bases in the middle. Germline V lookup: CDR1 DFQATT, CDR2 SNEGSKA (reference sequence). The CDR3 is 15 residues long. CDR3: CSARDLREANYGYTF. In nucleotides, the CDR3 is TGCAGTGCTAGAGATCTCAGGGAGGCTAACTATGGCTACACCTTC.

In DNA form, the CDR3 reads TGTGCCAGCAGTCCCCGGTTGGAGTACGAGCAGTACTTC. It translates to CASSPRLEYEQYF. The chain recombines TRBV27 with TRBJ2-7; D gene unclear. Germline CDR1 reads MNHEY; CDR2 reads SMNVEV (reference sequence). The CDR3 spans 13 residues. Trimming removed 5 bases from V and 4 bases from J, with 12 bases in between.

This sequence joins TRBV3-1 and TRBJ2-1; D is ambiguous. Trimming pared 2 bases from V and 8 bases from J, leaving 7 bases between. The CDR3 runs 12 residues. Looked up from germline, CDR1 is LGHDT and CDR2 is YNNKEL (reference sequence). Written as DNA, the CDR3 is TGTGCCAGCAGCCAATCCGGTGATGAGCAGTTCTTC. It yields the protein CASSQSGDEQFF.

V and J are TRBV28 and TRBJ1-1; tentative D call: TRBD1 (5 bases). CDR1 is MDHEN, CDR2 SYDVKM, per germline. With 5 bases removed from V and 4 bases from J, the gap between germline ends came to 20 bases. The CDR3 covers 16 residues. This CDR3 reads CASSIPPGTPGTEAFF. Written as DNA, the CDR3 is TGTGCCAGCAGTATCCCTCCCGGGACCCCCGGCACTGAAGCTTTCTTT.

The V call is TRBV20-1, the J call TRBJ1-1; D may be TRBD1 (6 bases). Trimming pared 3 bases from V and 1 base from J, leaving 9 bases between. The CDR3 loop spans 13 amino acids. Germline V lookup: CDR1 DFQATT, CDR2 SNEGSKA (reference sequence). CDR3 protein: CSASPGQNTEAFF. CDR3 coding DNA: TGCAGTGCTAGCCCGGGACAGAACACTGAAGCTTTCTTT.

This clonotype was counted ten times or more. This sequence joins TRBV6-5 and TRBJ2-5; 8 bases agree with TRBD2. Germline-derived CDR1 and CDR2 are MNHEY and SVGAGI. The CDR3 sequence is 13 residues long. V was pared by 2 bases and J by 5 bases, with 1 base of the junction left unmatched. In nucleotides, the CDR3 is TGTGCCAGCAGTTACGGCGGGAGGGAGACCCAGTACTTC. Translated, it gives CASSYGGRETQYF.

The V call is TRBV28, the J call TRBJ2-7; 8 positions match TRBD2. The CDR3 runs to 14 residues. Germline-derived CDR1 and CDR2 are MDHEN and SYDVKM. The V segment lost 6 bases and the J segment 2 bases; nucleotides outside the gene matches: 6. DNA for the CDR3: TGTGCCAGCAGCCCGACTAGCGCGACCTACGAGCAGTACTTC. It encodes CASSPTSATYEQYF. Full variable domain (remainder filled in from reference TRBV28 and TRBJ2-7): DVKVTQSSRYLVKRTGEKVFLECVQDMDHENMFWYRQDPGLGLRLIYFSYDVKMKEKGDIPEGYSVSREKKERFSLILESASTNQTSMYLCASSPTSATYEQYFGPGTRLTVT.

This rearrangement joins TRBV20-1 to TRBJ1-5; unclear D gene. The CDR3 loop spans 14 amino acids. Germline CDR1 DFQATT, CDR2 SNEGSKA (reference sequence). The V and J ends lost 1 base and 4 bases respectively, with 11 bases between them. The CDR3 loop is CSARVPSSNQPQHF. CDR3 nucleotide sequence: TGCAGTGCTAGAGTGCCTAGTTCGAATCAGCCCCAGCATTTT.

This clonotype showed up many times. At one boundary the junction diverges from the germline segment, which might be a read error. This rearrangement joins TRBV5-1 to TRBJ2-7, with TRBD2 matching 8 bases. Germline V CDR1 and CDR2: SGHRS, YFSETQ. The CDR3 has 15 amino acids. For the CDR3, the DNA is TGTGCCAGCAGCTTAGGTACCGGGACTAGCTACGAGCAGTACTTC. Protein product: CASSLGTGTSYEQYF.

On this clonotype itself: The junction and the germline gene differ at one end; a read error may be behind it. J is TRBJ2-1 and V is TRBV5-1, with 10 bases fitting TRBD2. This CDR3 region has 15 residues. Germline assignment: CDR1 SGHRS and CDR2 YFSETQ. The CDR3 loop reads CASSASGSTRNEEFF. The CDR3 DNA reads as TGCGCCAGCAGCGCTAGCGGGAGTACACGCAATGAGGAGTTCTTC.

This clonotype has just one count. The CDR3 spells CASRQLTGSGYTF. CDR3 nucleotide sequence: TGTGCCAGCAGGCAACTAACAGGGTCCGGCTACACCTTC. This chain connects TRBV28 to TRBJ1-2, with a tentative D call TRBD1 (6 bases). The CDR3 totals 13 residues. CDR1 and CDR2 (germline): MDHEN, SYDVKM. The germline V and J ends were trimmed by 6 bases and 8 bases, with 16 bases remaining between them.

This clonotype was picked up a small number of times. The rearrangement uses TRBV5-8 and TRBJ2-3, with TRBD2 matching over 8 bases. The J segment lost 0 bases and the V segment lost 1 base, leaving 4 bases of the junction unmatched. The CDR3 spans 16 residues. Germline assignment: CDR1 SGHTS and CDR2 YDEGEE. Here the CDR3 reads CASSLTLAGSTDTQYF. CDR3 nucleotide sequence: TGTGCCAGCAGCTTGACCTTAGCGGGGAGCACAGATACGCAGTATTTT.

CDR3 DNA sequence: TGCGCCAGCAGCCTAATCTCTAGCCCGGACGAGACCCAGTACTTC. Its translation is CASSLISSPDETQYF. V usage is TRBV4-1 and J usage is TRBJ2-5, with D possibly being TRBD2 (5 bases). The CDR3 length is 15 residues. The germline CDR1 and CDR2 sequences are MGHRA and YSYEKL. Deletions cut 4 bases from V and 5 bases from J, with 17 bases between.